This TCR beta chain was retrieved from a study of cytomegalovirus exposure and HLA in healthy donors. The PCR contained 60 Vbeta and 13 Jbeta primers. Method: immunoSEQ multiplex PCR; TCRdb's copy keeps in-frame clones and lacks some. This table has about 130,000 clones, around 72% appearing once. There are 12 residues in the CDR3. Germline CDR1 and CDR2: MDHEN and SYDVKM. Trimming left V 3 bases short and J 3 bases short, with 5 bases between. This clone was observed a handful of times. The same CDR3 arises from other DNA sequences in this sample as well. This receptor was obtained from a human donor in good health. The chain joins TRBV28 to TRBJ1-2; D is unclear. Source material: PBMCs. The CDR3 reads CASSLGDYGYTF. CDR3 sequence (DNA): TGTGCCAGCAGTTTGGGCGACTATGGCTACACCTTC.